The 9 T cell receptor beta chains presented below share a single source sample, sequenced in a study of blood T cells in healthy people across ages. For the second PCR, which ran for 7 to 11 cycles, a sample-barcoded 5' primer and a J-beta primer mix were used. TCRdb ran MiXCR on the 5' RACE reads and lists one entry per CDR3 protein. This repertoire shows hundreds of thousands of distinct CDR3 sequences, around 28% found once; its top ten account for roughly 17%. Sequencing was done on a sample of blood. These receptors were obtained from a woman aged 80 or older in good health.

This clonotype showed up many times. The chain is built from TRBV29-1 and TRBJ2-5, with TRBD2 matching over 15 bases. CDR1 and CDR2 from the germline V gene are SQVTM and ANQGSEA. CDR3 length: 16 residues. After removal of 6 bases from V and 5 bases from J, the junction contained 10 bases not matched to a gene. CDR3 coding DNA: TGCAGCGTCGCTCGGACTAGCGGGGGGGCGATCGAGACCCAGTACTTC. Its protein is CSVARTSGGAIETQYF.

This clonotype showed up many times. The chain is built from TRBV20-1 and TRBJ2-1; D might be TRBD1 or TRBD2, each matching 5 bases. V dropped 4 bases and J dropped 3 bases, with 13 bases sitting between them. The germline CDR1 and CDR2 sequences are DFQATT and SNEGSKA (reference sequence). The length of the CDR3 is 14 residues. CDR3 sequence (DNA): TGCAGTGCTACCGGGACGGAATACTACAATGAGCAGTTCTTC. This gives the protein CSATGTEYYNEQFF.

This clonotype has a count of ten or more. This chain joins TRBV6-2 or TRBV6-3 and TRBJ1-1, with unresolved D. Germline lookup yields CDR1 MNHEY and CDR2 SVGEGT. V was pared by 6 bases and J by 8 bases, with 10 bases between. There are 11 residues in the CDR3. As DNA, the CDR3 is TGTGCCAGCAGCCCACAACCGGAAGCTTTCTTT. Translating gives CASSPQPEAFF.

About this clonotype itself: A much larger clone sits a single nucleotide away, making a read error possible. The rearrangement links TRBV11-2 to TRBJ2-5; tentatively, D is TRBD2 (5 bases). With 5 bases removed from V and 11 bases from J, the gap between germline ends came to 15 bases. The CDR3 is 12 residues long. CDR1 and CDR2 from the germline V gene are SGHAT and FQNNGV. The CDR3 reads CASSLASNEQYF. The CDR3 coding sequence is TGTGCCAGCAGCCTTGCTAGCAATGAGCAGTACTTC.

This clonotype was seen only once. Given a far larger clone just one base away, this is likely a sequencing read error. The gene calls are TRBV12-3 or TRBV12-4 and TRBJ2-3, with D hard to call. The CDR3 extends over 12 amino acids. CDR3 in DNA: TGTACCAGCAGTTCTCTGGGAGATACGCAGTATTTT. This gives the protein CTSSSLGDTQYF.

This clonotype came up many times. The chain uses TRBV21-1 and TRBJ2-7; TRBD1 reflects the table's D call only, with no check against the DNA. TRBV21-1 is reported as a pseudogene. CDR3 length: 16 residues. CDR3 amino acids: CASSNRGTKGTYEQYF. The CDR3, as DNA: TGTGCCAGCAGCAATCGGGGGACGAAAGGAACCTACGAGCAGTACTTC.

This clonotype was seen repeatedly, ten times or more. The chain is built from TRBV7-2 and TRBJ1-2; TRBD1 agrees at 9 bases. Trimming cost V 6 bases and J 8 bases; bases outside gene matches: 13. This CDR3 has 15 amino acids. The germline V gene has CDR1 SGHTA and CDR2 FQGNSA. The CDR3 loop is CASRQPIGTGYGYTF. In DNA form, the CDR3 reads TGTGCCAGCAGACAACCGATCGGGACAGGGTACGGCTACACCTTC.

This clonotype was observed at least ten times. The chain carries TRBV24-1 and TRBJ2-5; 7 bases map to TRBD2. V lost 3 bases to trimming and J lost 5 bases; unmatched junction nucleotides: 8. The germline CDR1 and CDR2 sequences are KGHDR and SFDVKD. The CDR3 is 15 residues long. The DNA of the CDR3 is TGTGCCACCAGTGATCCCGGGACTACTAGTGAGACCCAGTACTTC. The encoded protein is CATSDPGTTSETQYF.

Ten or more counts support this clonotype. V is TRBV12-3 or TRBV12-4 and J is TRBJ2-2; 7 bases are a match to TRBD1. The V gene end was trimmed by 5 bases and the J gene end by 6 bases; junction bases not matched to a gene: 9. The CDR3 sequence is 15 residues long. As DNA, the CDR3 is TGTGCCAGCAGTCTACAGGGGATGGGGGCCGGGGAGCTGTTTTTT. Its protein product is CASSLQGMGAGELFF.